The present T cell receptor (beta chain) was sequenced within a study of technical replicates of blood from several donors. Clones were sequenced by immunoSEQ multiplex PCR, and TCRdb holds only the in-frame ones, with some missing. Of some 15,000 clones in the sample, around four fifths are singletons; the top ten hold around 10%. Trimming left V 5 bases short and J 5 bases short, with 13 bases between. The CDR3 has 13 residues. The V gene's germline CDR1 is LNHDA and CDR2 SQIVND (reference sequence). This TCR was recovered from a human donor in good health. This chain links TRBV19 with TRBJ2-7; D is undetermined. The sequencing sample was made of PBMCs. In DNA form, the CDR3 reads TGTGCCAGTAGTGCCGGGTCCCCCAACGAGCAGTACTTC. Protein: CASSAGSPNEQYF.